This entry features one T cell receptor (beta chain) sequence. The clone's antigen remains unknown. Base qualities are not recorded, but no much larger clone differs from it by a single base. The data belong to a study of T cell repertoires in cytomegalovirus infection (dated by TCRdb to the late 2010s). Describing the broader study: Donor HLA type was relevant to the analysis, as public TCR beta signatures indicated carriage of CMV infection together with the matching HLA type. General study outcomes and caveats: Carriers of CMV infection plus the relevant HLA type were discriminated by the cumulative frequency of public TCR beta family members in the study cohort and in an independent roughly 340-donor cohort. In the ex vivo response, HLA-C-restricted CMV-specific TCR beta clonotypes were dominant, and in two of eight donors the single most frequent clonotype came from this HLA-C-restricted group.

The CDR3, cysteine through phenylalanine, is 16 amino acids long. Kept here is only the CDR3 DNA, which spans 48 bases and is read in frame from base 1. Trimming at the junction amounts to 4 bases on V and 4 bases on J, and the germline ends lie 20 bases apart. The sample was run on an Illumina HiSeq 1500. Using fastp trimming at Q25 and MiXCR clonotype assembly, TCRdb reanalyzed the public sequencing data and kept in-frame beta chains. Rows merge per CDR3 protein into single entries with the most common DNA and genes. For this sample there are roughly 600,000 distinct CDR3 sequences; 20% to 25% appear just once. Approximately 8% of the sample comes from the top ten.

This clonotype was sampled from a human donor in good health (CMV status not recorded). Some clones in this sample may be carry-over from other donors' samples. Recombination joined TRBV12-3 or TRBV12-4 with TRBJ2-7; TRBD1 might be the D gene, on 6 matching bases. Sequences were obtained from CD8+ T cells from PBMCs. The CDR3 region reads CASSSHQGRVPYEQYF. The sequence in DNA is TGTGCCAGCAGTTCACACCAGGGGCGCGTTCCTTACGAGCAGTACTTC.